This T cell receptor beta chain comes out of a study of blood T cell repertoires in COVID-19. The method was immunoSEQ multiplex PCR; TCRdb's version includes in-frame clones alone and lacks a portion of them. This table holds about 44,000 clones, approximately 94% found once. From germline, CDR1 is LNHDA and CDR2 SQIVND (reference sequence). The CDR3 consists of 16 residues. Germline trimming cut 5 bases from V and 3 bases from J; bases unmatched to any gene: 10. This rearrangement joins TRBV19 to TRBJ2-1; 7 bases are shared with TRBD2. Sequencing was carried out using peripheral blood. This TCR was sampled from a man aged 50-59 years with COVID-19, enrolled during active disease. The CDR3 sequence is CASSSLASGVYNEQFF. The CDR3 region has the DNA TGTGCCAGTAGTTCCCTGGCCAGCGGGGTCTACAATGAGCAGTTCTTC.